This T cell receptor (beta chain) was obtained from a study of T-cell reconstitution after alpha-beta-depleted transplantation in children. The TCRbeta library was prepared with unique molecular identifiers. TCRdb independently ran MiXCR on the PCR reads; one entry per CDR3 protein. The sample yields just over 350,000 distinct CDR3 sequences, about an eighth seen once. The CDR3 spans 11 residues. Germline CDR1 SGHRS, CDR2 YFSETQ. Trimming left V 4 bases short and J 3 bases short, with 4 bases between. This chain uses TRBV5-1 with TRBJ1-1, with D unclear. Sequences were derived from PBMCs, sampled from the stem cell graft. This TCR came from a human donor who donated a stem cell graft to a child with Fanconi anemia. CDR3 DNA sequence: TGCGCCAGCAGCGTGGACACTGAAGCTTTCTTT. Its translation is CASSVDTEAFF.